A single sample gave rise to the 25 T cell receptor beta chains below, sequenced in a study of T cells expressing NK-cell markers. TCRdb reanalyzed the 5' RACE reads, giving one entry per CDR3 protein sequence and no DNA. The table lists roughly 450,000 distinct CDR3 sequences. Sequencing was performed on blood T cells: a sorted CD56 or NKG2C T cell subset, CD4+ or CD8+ T cells, or bulk PBMC T cells (not recorded which). The receptors stem from a woman aged 45-60 years in good health.

V and J are TRBV6-5 and TRBJ2-1; as DNA is missing, the TRBD1 call by TCRdb cannot be tested. This CDR3 is 13 amino acids long. Germline lookup yields CDR1 MNHEY and CDR2 SVGAGI. The CDR3: CASHGGSYNEQFF.

The rearrangement uses TRBV25-1 and TRBJ2-5; TCRdb lists TRBD1, though no DNA is available to test this call. CDR3 length: 15 residues. Germline V lookup: CDR1 MGHDK, CDR2 SYGVNS. The chain's CDR3 is CASSDPGSAIGTQYF. The full variable domain, with the rest looked up from reference TRBV25-1 and TRBJ2-5, is EADIYQTPRYLVIGTGKKITLECSQTMGHDKMYWYQQDPGMELHLIHYSYGVNSTEKGDLSSESTVSRIRTEHFPLTLESARPSHTSQYLCASSDPGSAIGTQYFGPGTRLLVL.

The chain employs TRBV21-1 and TRBJ2-7; absent DNA, TCRdb's TRBD1 call cannot be checked. TRBV21-1 is designated a pseudogene. The CDR3 has 16 amino acids. The CDR3 here is CASSTIDRGLFYEQYF.

The chain couples TRBV4-1 to TRBJ1-2; TCRdb lists TRBD1, though no DNA is available to test this call. The CDR3 contains 13 residues. Germline CDR1 MGHRA, CDR2 YSYEKL. Here the CDR3 reads CASSPLGDYGYTF.

CDR3: CASSLEQLYGYTF. V gene TRBV5-4 combines with J gene TRBJ1-2. This CDR3 is 13 amino acids long. Germline loops: CDR1 SGHNT, CDR2 YYREEE (reference sequence).

The chain recombines TRBV18 with TRBJ1-2; TCRdb outputs TRBD1, but without DNA this stays unchecked. The CDR3 sequence is 14 residues long. Germline CDR1 KGHSH, CDR2 LQKENI. CDR3 sequence reads: CASSPTDRTYGYTF.

This chain's CDR3 is CATSNAKGQLGTEAFF. The chain has TRBV15 and TRBJ1-1; the TCRdb call, TRBD1, lacks DNA for checking. Germline V gene sequence: CDR1 LNHNV, CDR2 YYDKDF (reference sequence). This CDR3 contains 16 residues. The variable domain in full, with the rest retrieved from reference TRBV15 and TRBJ1-1, is DAMVIQNPRYQVTQFGKPVTLSCSQTLNHNVMYWYQQKSSQAPKLLFHYYDKDFNNEADTPDNFQSRRPNTSFCFLDIRSPGLGDTAMYLCATSNAKGQLGTEAFFGQGTRLTVV.

Here the CDR3 reads CASSERTANSGANVLTF. The J gene is TRBJ2-6, the V gene TRBV9; TCRdb's assignment of TRBD1 cannot be checked, as there is no DNA. Per the germline V gene, CDR1 is SGDLS and CDR2 is YYNGEE. The CDR3 is 17 amino acids.

This chain uses TRBV11-3 with TRBJ2-1; the TCRdb D gene call, TRBD2, has no DNA to confirm it. Per the germline V gene, CDR1 is SGHNT and CDR2 is YENEEA. The CDR3 is 15 amino acids. CDR3 sequence: CASSRMTRSTGEQFF.

The chain's CDR3 is CATTGPGTDTQYF. The chain links TRBV15 to TRBJ2-3; TCRdb selects TRBD1, and the lack of DNA leaves this call unchecked. This CDR3 is 13 amino acids long. Per germline, CDR1 LNHNV and CDR2 YYDKDF (reference sequence).

The gene calls are TRBV4-1 and TRBJ2-1. CDR3 size: 11 residues. CDR1 and CDR2 (germline): MGHRA, YSYEKL. The CDR3: CASSQLSLQFF.

V usage is TRBV5-1 and J usage is TRBJ2-5. The CDR3 length is 15 residues. Germline V lookup: CDR1 SGHRS, CDR2 YFSETQ. The CDR3 is CASSWVGSTQETQYF.

V gene TRBV7-9 combines with J gene TRBJ2-7; TCRdb gives TRBD2 as the D gene, but with no DNA this cannot be confirmed. The CDR3 is 14 amino acids. Germline CDR1 and CDR2: SEHNR and FQNEAQ (reference sequence). The CDR3 reads CASSWGSSGYEQYF.

The rearrangement uses TRBV14 and TRBJ2-3; TCRdb proposes TRBD2, but this gene call is untestable without DNA. CDR3 length: 17 residues. Germline V gives CDR1 SGHDN, CDR2 FVKESK. The CDR3 is CASSQDILAGGRDTQYF.

This rearrangement joins TRBV6-5 to TRBJ2-5. The CDR3 has 13 amino acids. Germline assignment: CDR1 MNHEY and CDR2 SVGAGI. The chain's CDR3 is CASSLSTKGTQYF.

The chain couples TRBV25-1 to TRBJ1-1. The germline V gene has CDR1 MGHDK and CDR2 SYGVNS. The CDR3 totals 11 residues. CDR3 in amino acids: CASSVGRVAFF.

The chain joins TRBV15 to TRBJ2-4. In germline, CDR1 is LNHNV, CDR2 YYDKDF (reference sequence). The CDR3 totals 15 residues. The CDR3 sequence is CATSRDLARENIQYF.

This chain links TRBV6-6 with TRBJ2-7; no DNA is available, so the TRBD1 call from TCRdb remains unchecked. The germline CDR1 and CDR2 sequences are MNHNY and SVGAGI (reference sequence). The CDR3 is 15 amino acids. The chain's CDR3 is CASSQPKGVWGEQYF.

This rearrangement joins TRBV2 to TRBJ2-2; absent DNA, TCRdb's TRBD1 call cannot be checked. From germline, CDR1 is SNHLY and CDR2 FYNNEI. The CDR3 is 14 amino acids. CDR3 protein: CASSSQGGTGELFF.

The chain employs TRBV5-6 and TRBJ1-2. The CDR3 totals 13 residues. Germline CDR1 and CDR2: SGHDT and YYEEEE. CDR3 protein: CASSLRRTYGYTF.

The V and J genes are TRBV15 and TRBJ1-1; TCRdb lists TRBD1, though no DNA is available to test this call. This CDR3 comprises 15 residues. In germline, CDR1 is LNHNV, CDR2 YYDKDF (reference sequence). Here the CDR3 reads CATSRSTGAGTEAFF. Full variable domain (rest looked up from reference TRBV15 and TRBJ1-1): DAMVIQNPRYQVTQFGKPVTLSCSQTLNHNVMYWYQQKSSQAPKLLFHYYDKDFNNEADTPDNFQSRRPNTSFCFLDIRSPGLGDTAMYLCATSRSTGAGTEAFFGQGTRLTVV.

The chain employs TRBV6-1 and TRBJ2-1; TCRdb outputs TRBD2, but without DNA this stays unchecked. There are 17 residues in the CDR3. Germline V CDR1 and CDR2: MNHNS, SASEGT. The CDR3: CASSARRTSGTYNEQFF.

This chain connects TRBV11-3 to TRBJ2-1; TCRdb's assignment of TRBD2 cannot be checked, as there is no DNA. Germline CDR1 reads SGHNT; CDR2 reads YENEEA. There are 16 residues in the CDR3. CDR3 loop: CASSLVGTSPSNEQFF.

The chain has TRBV20-1 and TRBJ2-2. Germline V gene data show CDR1 as DFQATT and CDR2 as SNEGSKA (reference sequence). The CDR3 is 15 amino acids. The CDR3 sequence is CSVQQHRPNTGELFF.

This chain uses TRBV5-1 with TRBJ2-2; TCRdb's D call, TRBD1, is unchecked because there is no DNA. Germline assignment: CDR1 SGHRS and CDR2 YFSETQ. This CDR3 comprises 18 residues. CDR3 sequence reads: CASSFFSPDRGGTGELFF. Together with reference TRBV5-1 and TRBJ2-2, the CDR3 gives the full variable domain: KAGVTQTPRYLIKTRGQQVTLSCSPISGHRSVSWYQQTPGQGLQFLFEYFSETQRNKGNFPGRFSGRQFSNSRSEMNVSTLELGDSALYLCASSFFSPDRGGTGELFFGEGSRLTVL.